One and the same sample provided the 16 T cell receptor beta chains below, sequenced in a study of shared clonotypes between healthy human individuals. The table came from immunoSEQ multiplex PCR; TCRdb's copy has only in-frame clones and leaves some out. Among more than 2 million clones listed, about 94% were seen once. The sequenced sample was naive CD4+ T cells sorted from blood. The subset is: CD45RA+ positively selected. These receptors came from a man between 18 and 29 years old in good health.

This chain uses TRBV5-6 with TRBJ2-3; 8 bases map to TRBD1. V shed 5 bases and J 1 base; nucleotides not matched to a gene: 3. The V gene's germline CDR1 is SGHDT and CDR2 YYEEEE. This CDR3 region has 14 residues. The CDR3 DNA is TGTGCCAGCAGGGCGGGACAGGGCACAGATACGCAGTATTTT. It yields the protein CASRAGQGTDTQYF.

The rearrangement joins TRBV5-1 to TRBJ1-6; D perhaps matches TRBD1 (6 bases). This CDR3 spans 16 amino acids. Germline-derived CDR1 and CDR2 are SGHRS and YFSETQ. V lost 1 base and J 5 bases, leaving 13 bases between the germline ends. The CDR3 here is CASSLNVRGNNSPLHF. The CDR3, as DNA: TGCGCCAGCAGCTTGAACGTCAGGGGTAATAATTCACCCCTCCACTTT.

CDR3 in DNA: TGTGCCAGCAGCTTAGCTGGGCAAATGGTATACACTGAAGCTTTCTTT. Translated, it gives CASSLAGQMVYTEAFF. The chain has TRBV7-6 and TRBJ1-1; D is uncertain. CDR1 and CDR2 (germline): SGHVS, FNYEAQ. V shed 0 bases and J shed 3 bases, with 14 bases lying between them. The CDR3 spans 16 residues. Complete variable domain (other parts from reference TRBV7-6 and TRBJ1-1): GAGVSQSPRYKVTKRGQDVALRCDPISGHVSLYWYRQALGQGPEFLTYFNYEAQQDKSGLPNDRFSAERPEGSISTLTIQRTEQRDSAMYRCASSLAGQMVYTEAFFGQGTRLTVV.

A remark on this clone: The same CDR3 also results from other DNA sequences found in this sample. This sequence joins TRBV5-1 and TRBJ2-2; 7 bases align to TRBD2. Per germline, CDR1 SGHRS and CDR2 YFSETQ. This CDR3 comprises 15 residues. V shed 4 bases and J 0 bases; nucleotides not matched to a gene: 3. CDR3: CASSPAGANTGELFF. The CDR3 nucleotides read TGCGCCAGCAGCCCGGCGGGGGCGAACACCGGGGAGCTGTTTTTT.

This chain connects TRBV2 to TRBJ2-7, with 11 bases aligning to TRBD2. CDR1 and CDR2 (germline): SNHLY, FYNNEI. J gave up 5 bases and V 6 bases, and 9 bases lay outside the gene matches. This CDR3 comprises 15 residues. CDR3 in DNA: TGTGCCAGCAGCTCACATAGCGGGGGGGCCCACGAGCAGTACTTC. This codes for CASSSHSGGAHEQYF.

In regard to this clone: Other DNA sequences from this sample encode an identical CDR3 as well. This sequence joins TRBV5-4 and TRBJ2-2, with 9 positions matching TRBD2. CDR3 size: 16 residues. CDR1 SGHNT and CDR2 YYREEE come from the germline V gene (reference sequence). The ends lost 2 bases at V and 4 bases at J; junction bases unmatched: 6. The CDR3, as DNA: TGTGCCAGCAGCTTAGGGGTAGCGGGAGTCACCGGGGAGCTGTTTTTT. Encoded protein: CASSLGVAGVTGELFF.

The chain links TRBV28 to TRBJ2-2, with D maybe TRBD1 (5 bases). V dropped 6 bases and J dropped 3 bases, with 14 bases sitting between them. The length of the CDR3 is 15 residues. The germline CDR1 and CDR2 sequences are MDHEN and SYDVKM. CDR3 nucleotide sequence: TGTGCCAGCAGCTCGGCCACAGGCTACACCGGGGAGCTGTTTTTT. Translating it yields CASSSATGYTGELFF.

The chain joins TRBV5-4 to TRBJ2-6; 9 nucleotides line up with TRBD1. CDR1 and CDR2 from the germline V gene are SGHNT and YYREEE (reference sequence). With V trimmed by 3 bases and J by 2 bases, 3 bases remained unmatched. The CDR3 covers 16 residues. CDR3 sequence (DNA): TGTGCCAGCAGCTGGGGGACAGGGACTGGGGCCAACGTCCTGACTTTC. Its protein is CASSWGTGTGANVLTF.

This rearrangement joins TRBV5-1 to TRBJ1-2; maybe TRBD1 (5 bases). The CDR3 contains 14 residues. The V end lost 4 bases, the J end lost 7 bases, and 17 bases lay between the germline ends. Germline CDR1 SGHRS, CDR2 YFSETQ. In DNA, the CDR3 is TGCGCCAGCAGCGGCCAGGGATGGGAGGGTGGCTACACCTTC. This gives the protein CASSGQGWEGGYTF.

V usage is TRBV6-4 and J usage is TRBJ2-7; 12 positions agree with TRBD2. V shed 6 bases and J 5 bases; nucleotides not matched to a gene: 5. The V gene's germline CDR1 is MRHNA and CDR2 SNTAGT. This CDR3 contains 14 residues. CDR3 DNA sequence: TGTGCCAGCAGCGCGACTAGCGGGAGACACGAGCAGTACTTC. This gives the protein CASSATSGRHEQYF.

A single count supports this clone. This same CDR3 is encoded by further DNA sequences in the sample. The chain links TRBV7-2 to TRBJ2-3; no definite D call. V was shortened by 3 bases and J by 1 base, with 2 bases between the two germline ends. The germline CDR1 and CDR2 sequences are SGHTA and FQGNSA. This CDR3 is 12 amino acids long. CDR3 in amino acids: CASSFGTDTQYF. The CDR3 DNA follows: TGTGCCAGCAGCTTTGGCACAGATACGCAGTATTTT.

The chain employs TRBV6-1 and TRBJ1-6; D uncertain. Trimming took off 0 bases at V and 9 bases at J, with 6 bases between the two ends. The germline V gene has CDR1 MNHNS and CDR2 SASEGT. CDR3 length: 13 residues. The CDR3 coding sequence is TGTGCCAGCAGTGAAGCAAGGAGTTCACCCCTCCACTTT. Residues: CASSEARSSPLHF.

The J gene is TRBJ2-5, the V gene TRBV19; the match to TRBD2 covers 13 bases. J gave up 5 bases and V 5 bases, and 8 bases lay outside the gene matches. The CDR3 length is 16 residues. Germline values: CDR1 LNHDA, CDR2 SQIVND (reference sequence). The CDR3 region has the DNA TGTGCCAGTAGTCTGGGACAGACTAGCGGGAGGGAGACCCAGTACTTC. It specifies CASSLGQTSGRETQYF.

The genes are TRBV6-1 and TRBJ1-1, with D possibly matching TRBD1 (5 bases). Trimming left V 7 bases short and J 0 bases short, with 6 bases between. CDR3 length: 12 amino acids. Germline V CDR1 and CDR2: MNHNS, SASEGT. The CDR3 sequence: CASIRVNTEAFF. In nucleotides, the CDR3 is TGTGCCAGCATCAGGGTGAACACTGAAGCTTTCTTT.

This sequence joins TRBV27 and TRBJ2-5, with TRBD1 as a possible D gene (6 bases). Trimming took off 3 bases at V and 2 bases at J, with 16 bases between the two ends. CDR1 is MNHEY, CDR2 SMNVEV, per germline (reference sequence). The CDR3 length is 16 residues. CDR3 nucleotide sequence: TGTGCCAGCAGTTTTCTGGCGGTAAGGGGGCAAGAGACCCAGTACTTC. This codes for CASSFLAVRGQETQYF.

The chain links TRBV10-1 to TRBJ2-7; D is possibly TRBD1 (6 bases). Per the germline V gene, CDR1 is WNHNN and CDR2 is SYGVQD (reference sequence). Trimming removed 4 bases from V and 2 bases from J, with 12 bases in between. The CDR3 loop spans 14 amino acids. This CDR3 reads CASSGGQFPYEQYF. The DNA for the CDR3 is TGCGCCAGCAGTGGCGGACAGTTCCCCTACGAGCAGTACTTC.